The 15 T cell receptor beta chains given below trace back to one sample, sequenced in a study of response to subunit inactivated influenza vaccine. One entry per CDR3 protein, called by TCRdb with MiXCR from the RT-PCR reads. Among more than 700,000 distinct CDR3 sequences, around 21% were seen once, and the ten largest hold 9.5% to 13%. Specimen: PBMCs from blood, collected more than 4 days after vaccination. Receptors originate from a man aged 45 to 65 who received an inactivated influenza vaccine.

The rearrangement links TRBV15 to TRBJ2-1, with D unclear. The CDR3 is made up of 15 amino acids. Trimming removed 0 bases at V and 0 bases at J, with 6 bases between. CDR1 and CDR2 from the germline V gene are LNHNV and YYDKDF (reference sequence). The CDR3 region has the DNA TGTGCCACCAGCAGAGAGCGGAGCTCCTACAATGAGCAGTTCTTC. Amino acids: CATSRERSSYNEQFF. Variable domain in full (rest from reference TRBV15 and TRBJ2-1): DAMVIQNPRYQVTQFGKPVTLSCSQTLNHNVMYWYQQKSSQAPKLLFHYYDKDFNNEADTPDNFQSRRPNTSFCFLDIRSPGLGDTAMYLCATSRERSSYNEQFFGPGTRLTVL.

This sequence joins TRBV7-2 and TRBJ2-3; D not resolved. CDR1 and CDR2 (germline): SGHTA, FQGNSA. The CDR3 length is 13 residues. The V end lost 10 bases, the J end lost 0 bases, and 11 bases lay between the germline ends. CDR3 sequence: CATRLPSTDTQYF. DNA for the CDR3: TGTGCCACCCGGCTTCCCAGCACAGATACGCAGTATTTT.

This clonotype was counted a few times. The chain is built from TRBV20-1 and TRBJ2-3; 11 bases map to TRBD2. Per germline, CDR1 DFQATT and CDR2 SNEGSKA (reference sequence). The CDR3 sequence is 14 residues long. The trim removed 7 bases at V and 4 bases at J, leaving 7 bases unmatched. DNA for the CDR3: TGCAGTGAAGTAGCGGGAGGGGGGTCAGATACGCAGTATTTT. Translated: CSEVAGGGSDTQYF.

V is TRBV2 and J is TRBJ2-4; 8 bases agree with TRBD2. Germline lookup yields CDR1 SNHLY and CDR2 FYNNEI. The ends lost 0 bases at V and 3 bases at J; junction bases unmatched: 4. This CDR3 comprises 16 residues. The DNA for the CDR3 is TGTGCCAGCAGTGAAGCTAGCGGGGCTGTCAAAAACATTCAGTACTTC. Translated: CASSEASGAVKNIQYF.

The genes are TRBV6-2 or TRBV6-3 and TRBJ1-5, with a tentative D call TRBD1 (6 bases). Per the germline V gene, CDR1 is MNHEY and CDR2 is SVGEGT. The CDR3 sequence is 14 residues long. Trimming cost V 1 base and J 9 bases, with 13 bases left between them. The chain's CDR3 is CASSYFTGNRPQHF. In nucleotides, the CDR3 is TGTGCCAGCAGTTACTTTACAGGGAACAGGCCCCAGCATTTT.

V and J are TRBV24-1 and TRBJ2-7; perhaps TRBD2 as D (6 bases). CDR1 KGHDR and CDR2 SFDVKD come from the germline V gene. There are 13 residues in the CDR3. V was pared by 9 bases and J by 6 bases, with 17 bases between. For the CDR3, the DNA is TGTGCCACCCGGGGGACGGCGTCGGCCGAGCAGTACTTC. Translation gives CATRGTASAEQYF.

The chain is built from TRBV6-1 and TRBJ2-3; 10 positions match TRBD2. Germline CDR1 MNHNS, CDR2 SASEGT. V gave up 6 bases and J gave up 3 bases; unmatched junction bases: 6. CDR3 size: 15 residues. CDR3 in DNA: TGTGCCAGCAGACCATGGACTAGCGGAACAGATACGCAGTATTTT. This codes for CASRPWTSGTDTQYF.

The chain uses TRBV7-2 and TRBJ2-3; 10 nucleotides align to TRBD1. There are 17 residues in the CDR3. The J segment lost 3 bases and the V segment lost 1 base, leaving 7 bases of the junction unmatched. The V gene's germline CDR1 is SGHTA and CDR2 FQGNSA. DNA for the CDR3: TGTGCCAGCAGCTTAGGACTACGGGACAGGGGAACAGATACGCAGTATTTT. It codes for CASSLGLRDRGTDTQYF.

The chain carries TRBV6-5 and TRBJ1-5; D gene uncertain. This CDR3 is built from 12 residues. The ends were cut back, 3 bases at V and 8 bases at J, with 8 bases in the middle. CDR1 is MNHEY and CDR2 is SVGAGI in the germline V gene. CDR3 DNA sequence: TGTGCCAGCAGTTATTATGAAAAGCCCCAGCATTTT. Translation gives CASSYYEKPQHF.

The CDR3 here is CASSEGGAPYNEQFF. The CDR3 DNA reads as TGTGCCAGCAGTGAAGGGGGCGCCCCCTACAATGAGCAGTTCTTC. This rearrangement joins TRBV25-1 to TRBJ2-1; TRBD1 might be the D (6 bases). Trimming took 2 bases from V and 2 from J, leaving 10 bases between them. Germline V gives CDR1 MGHDK, CDR2 SYGVNS. This CDR3 is built from 15 residues. The full variable domain, its missing parts supplied by reference TRBV25-1 and TRBJ2-1, is EADIYQTPRYLVIGTGKKITLECSQTMGHDKMYWYQQDPGMELHLIHYSYGVNSTEKGDLSSESTVSRIRTEHFPLTLESARPSHTSQYLCASSEGGAPYNEQFFGPGTRLTVL.

This clonotype has a handful of counts. V and J are TRBV28 and TRBJ1-2; 8 bases are shared with TRBD1. The length of the CDR3 is 13 residues. CDR1 MDHEN and CDR2 SYDVKM come from the germline V gene. Unmatched junction bases numbered 12, after V lost 6 bases and J lost 12 bases. In nucleotides, the CDR3 is TGTGCCAGCAGCCAGACTCAGACAGGGGCCAACACCTTC. Translation gives CASSQTQTGANTF.

The J gene is TRBJ1-1, the V gene TRBV28; 7 bases are a match to TRBD1. J lost 8 bases, V lost 3 bases, and 12 bases had no gene match. Germline CDR1 and CDR2: MDHEN and SYDVKM. The CDR3 length is 15 residues. The CDR3 loop is CASSLGGQQGTEAFF. CDR3 DNA sequence: TGTGCCAGCAGTTTGGGCGGGCAACAGGGGACCGAAGCTTTCTTT.

This rearrangement joins TRBV5-1 to TRBJ2-1; TRBD2 agrees at 12 bases. Germline V lookup: CDR1 SGHRS, CDR2 YFSETQ. This CDR3 region has 18 residues. V shed 0 bases and J 3 bases; nucleotides not matched to a gene: 7. Written as DNA, the CDR3 is TGCGCCAGCAGCTTGGGACTAGCGGGAGCAGGAAACTACAATGAGCAGTTCTTC. Encoded protein: CASSLGLAGAGNYNEQFF.

This clonotype was observed a handful of times. DNA for the CDR3: TGCGCCAGCACTTTTGCGCAGGGAGGGAATGAGCAGTTCTTC. Translation: CASTFAQGGNEQFF. The V gene is TRBV5-1, the J gene TRBJ2-1; 7 bases agree with TRBD2. V lost 6 bases and J lost 7; bases outside the gene matches: 10. The germline V gene encodes CDR1 SGHRS and CDR2 YFSETQ. The CDR3 runs to 14 residues.

V gene TRBV20-1 combines with J gene TRBJ2-7; the match to TRBD2 covers 8 bases. The CDR3 loop spans 15 amino acids. The germline gives CDR1 DFQATT, CDR2 SNEGSKA (reference sequence). After removal of 0 bases from V and 0 bases from J, the junction contained 4 bases not matched to a gene. The DNA for the CDR3 is TGCAGTGCTAGAGACGGTAGCGGGACCTCCTACGAGCAGTACTTC. It is translated as CSARDGSGTSYEQYF.